This T cell receptor (beta chain) was sequenced for a study of shared clonotypes between healthy human individuals. Naive CD8 cells were CD45RO-negative, positively selected for CCR7, excluding terminally differentiated effector memory CD45RA+ cells. Measured with immunoSEQ multiplex PCR; TCRdb has only the in-frame clones, and not every one. The sample carries around 2.1 million clones, approximately 94% recorded once. The V end lost 3 bases, the J end lost 5 bases, and 6 bases lay between the germline ends. CDR3 length: 12 residues. The germline V gene encodes CDR1 MNHEY and CDR2 SMNVEV (reference sequence). This clone was seen a single time.

The source of this sequence is a young man in good health. Some clones in this sample may be carry-over from other donors' samples. Material for sequencing was naive CD8+ T cells from PBMCs. V is TRBV27 and J is TRBJ2-3; D uncertain. The CDR3 DNA reads TGTGCCAGCAGTTTCGTGGGAGATACGCAGTATTTT. This sequence encodes CASSFVGDTQYF.